The 22 T cell receptor beta chains presented below share a single source sample, sequenced in a study of neurological immune-mediated disorders. TCRdb recomputed calls from the 5' RACE reads with MiXCR, one row per CDR3 protein. The sample carries about 50,000 distinct CDR3 sequences, about 9.4% recorded once. Sequencing input: PBMCs. The receptors originated from an older man with HTLV-1-associated myelopathy (HAM/TSP).

This clonotype was recorded many times. J is TRBJ2-1 and V is TRBV15, with D maybe TRBD1 (6 bases). The CDR3 is made up of 13 amino acids. With 1 base removed from V and 6 bases from J, the gap between germline ends came to 7 bases. The germline V gene encodes CDR1 LNHNV and CDR2 YYDKDF (reference sequence). The DNA of the CDR3 is TGTGCCACCAGCAGAGGGGACATCAATGAGCAGTTCTTC. As protein: CATSRGDINEQFF.

Many counts were recorded for this clonotype. V is TRBV5-1 and J is TRBJ2-3; 9 bases align to TRBD1. The germline V gene encodes CDR1 SGHRS and CDR2 YFSETQ. J gave up 4 bases and V 0 bases, and 3 bases lay outside the gene matches. This CDR3 has 15 amino acids. CDR3: CASSLAGTGSDTQYF. As DNA, the CDR3 is TGCGCCAGCAGCTTGGCCGGGACAGGGTCAGATACGCAGTATTTT.

Remarks on this clonotype: A read error may be the cause here, since a much bigger clone is one base away. This chain uses TRBV6-2 or TRBV6-3 with TRBJ2-3, with no clear D. Germline CDR1 reads MNHEY; CDR2 reads SVGEGT. CDR3 length: 12 residues. The DNA of the CDR3 is TGTGCCATCAGTTATAGCACAGATACGCAGTATTTT. Its translation: CAISYSTDTQYF.

This clonotype was recorded a few times. One junction end disagrees with the germline gene, perhaps due to a read error. This chain links TRBV7-2 with TRBJ2-4; 7 nucleotides line up with TRBD2. The CDR3 extends over 13 amino acids. In germline, CDR1 is SGHTA, CDR2 FQGNSA. CDR3 sequence reads: CASTLSGGDIQYF. Here the CDR3 DNA reads TGTGCCAGCACCTTATCGGGAGGAGACATTCAGTACTTC.

Details on this clonotype: A clone one base away is much larger, so this may be a read error. This chain connects TRBV2 to TRBJ1-4; D is undetermined. Trimming took off 6 bases at V and 8 bases at J, with 16 bases between the two ends. The CDR3 has 14 residues. The germline CDR1 and CDR2 sequences are SNHLY and FYNNEI. CDR3 loop: CASRDPGEIEKLFF. CDR3 nucleotide sequence: TGTGCCAGCAGAGATCCGGGAGAAATAGAAAAACTGTTTTTT.

For this clonotype: This may come from a read error, since a much larger clone is one base off. The chain combines TRBV6-2 or TRBV6-3 with TRBJ2-5; TRBD1 agrees at 9 bases. There are 15 residues in the CDR3. The J segment lost 5 bases and the V segment lost 7 bases, leaving 11 bases of the junction unmatched. The germline V gene has CDR1 MNHEY and CDR2 SVGEGT. The CDR3 DNA is TGTGCCAGCAAGTCAGTCGGGACAGGGTATGAGACCCAGTACTTC. Translating it yields CASKSVGTGYETQYF.

This clonotype was observed a handful of times. The chain uses TRBV5-4 and TRBJ2-2; 7 bases are a match to TRBD1. Germline CDR1 is SGHNT and CDR2 is YYREEE (reference sequence). V lost 4 bases, J lost 5 bases, and 8 bases stayed unmatched. This CDR3 has 15 amino acids. CDR3 amino acids: CASSLRDRRTGELFF. Here the CDR3 DNA reads TGTGCCAGCAGCCTACGGGACAGAAGAACCGGGGAGCTGTTTTTT.

This clonotype was recorded at least ten times. V and J are TRBV5-1 and TRBJ2-2; D possibly uses TRBD1 or TRBD2 (5 bases each). V lost 0 bases and J lost 10, with 10 bases in between. CDR3 length: 13 amino acids. Germline CDR1 is SGHRS and CDR2 is YFSETQ. CDR3 nucleotides: TGCGCCAGCAGCTTGGAGGACGGGGCGGAGCTGTTTTTT. Its protein is CASSLEDGAELFF.

Many counts were recorded for this clonotype. The CDR3 DNA reads TGCGCCAGCAGCCTAACCACCCCTGGCGAGCAGTACTTC. It codes for CASSLTTPGEQYF. The V call is TRBV5-1, the J call TRBJ2-7; D is ambiguous. V shed 4 bases and J shed 6 bases, with 14 bases lying between them. In germline, CDR1 is SGHRS, CDR2 YFSETQ. The CDR3 runs 13 residues.

This clonotype occurred many times. The chain uses TRBV7-2 and TRBJ2-7; possible D gene TRBD2, 5 bases. Germline V lookup: CDR1 SGHTA, CDR2 FQGNSA. This CDR3 spans 13 amino acids. Trimming shortened V by 3 bases and J by 2 bases, and 8 bases separated the two germline ends. CDR3 DNA sequence: TGTGCCAGCAGCTTCGGGCGGGCCTACGAGCAGTACTTC. This translates into CASSFGRAYEQYF.

This clonotype occurred many times. J is TRBJ2-3 and V is TRBV5-1; D possibly corresponds to TRBD1 (5 bases). V was shortened by 1 base and J by 0 bases, with 9 bases between the two germline ends. The CDR3 runs to 15 residues. Germline V CDR1 and CDR2: SGHRS, YFSETQ. CDR3 coding DNA: TGCGCCAGCAGCTTGAAAGGGGCTAGCACAGATACGCAGTATTTT. Encoded protein: CASSLKGASTDTQYF.

This clonotype was recorded at least ten times. V and J are TRBV28 and TRBJ1-6; 8 bases line up with TRBD1. This CDR3 region has 16 residues. Trimming took 6 bases from V and 9 from J; bases not matched to a gene: 13. Germline V gene data show CDR1 as MDHEN and CDR2 as SYDVKM. This CDR3 reads CASSPRMTGASSPLHF. CDR3 nucleotides: TGTGCCAGCAGCCCAAGGATGACAGGGGCGAGTTCACCCCTCCACTTT.

This clonotype was seen ten or more times. The gene calls are TRBV12-3 or TRBV12-4 and TRBJ2-5, with 11 nucleotides matching TRBD2. The CDR3 is made up of 15 amino acids. Trimming cost V 3 bases and J 5 bases; bases outside gene matches: 5. The DNA for the CDR3 is TGTGCCAGCAGTTTTACTAGCGGGAGCGACGAGACCCAGTACTTC. Translating it yields CASSFTSGSDETQYF.

This clonotype has at least ten counts. This chain joins TRBV29-1 and TRBJ1-4, with D possibly being TRBD1 (5 bases). The CDR3 runs to 13 residues. CDR1 and CDR2 from the germline V gene are SQVTM and ANQGSEA. Trimming took 4 bases from V and 3 from J, leaving 9 bases between them. CDR3 in DNA: TGCAGCGTTGTTCAGGGAGCTAATGAAAAACTGTTTTTT. Its protein is CSVVQGANEKLFF.

This clonotype was observed many times. V gene TRBV7-2 combines with J gene TRBJ1-5, with TRBD1 as a possible D gene (6 bases). Trimming left V 0 bases short and J 3 bases short, with 15 bases between. CDR1 is SGHTA, CDR2 FQGNSA, per germline. There are 17 residues in the CDR3. The CDR3 DNA sequence: TGTGCCAGCAGCTTAGCTGGGGGCCGTGCCACCAATCAGCCCCAGCATTTT. This translates into CASSLAGGRATNQPQHF.

Ten or more counts support this clonotype. The chain joins TRBV18 to TRBJ2-7; 9 bases line up with TRBD1. Germline CDR1 is KGHSH and CDR2 is LQKENI. CDR3 size: 15 residues. V lost 3 bases and J lost 6; bases outside the gene matches: 9. The CDR3 loop is CASSPLGQGEAEQYF. The CDR3 DNA reads TGTGCCAGCTCACCGCTGGGACAGGGAGAGGCCGAGCAGTACTTC.

This clonotype was detected ten times or more. The J gene is TRBJ2-7, the V gene TRBV7-9; D is uncertain. CDR3 length equals 12 residues. CDR1 and CDR2 from the germline V gene are SEHNR and FQNEAQ (reference sequence). V was clipped by 0 bases and J by 6 bases, with 6 bases between them. The CDR3 protein is CASSLAGREQYF. The CDR3 DNA sequence: TGTGCCAGCAGCTTAGCAGGCCGCGAGCAGTACTTC.

In this sample, this clonotype turned up many times. The chain links TRBV5-1 to TRBJ2-3, with 10 bases that match TRBD1. Per germline, CDR1 SGHRS and CDR2 YFSETQ. The CDR3 has 17 amino acids. Trimming removed 0 bases from V and 6 bases from J; junction bases left unmatched: 10. CDR3 sequence: CASSLAGGTGERDTQYF. CDR3 bases: TGCGCCAGCAGCTTGGCCGGTGGGACAGGGGAGAGGGATACGCAGTATTTT.

This chain uses TRBV6-2 or TRBV6-3 with TRBJ2-5; D is possibly TRBD1 (6 bases). The germline V gene has CDR1 MNHEY and CDR2 SVGEGT. The CDR3 is 14 residues long. The ends were cut back, 5 bases at V and 2 bases at J, with 12 bases in the middle. The CDR3: CASSPRGPQETQYF. The CDR3 DNA reads as TGTGCCAGCAGTCCCAGGGGCCCTCAAGAGACCCAGTACTTC.

This clonotype was picked up many times. The chain recombines TRBV6-5 with TRBJ2-4; D may be TRBD1 or TRBD2 (5 bases each). This CDR3 comprises 16 residues. Between the trimmed V and J ends, which lost 4 bases and 0 bases, there was a span of 13 bases. In germline, CDR1 is MNHEY, CDR2 SVGAGI. The CDR3 coding sequence is TGTGCCAGCAGTTCTCTTGGGGCGGGAGCCAAAAACATTCAGTACTTC. Its protein is CASSSLGAGAKNIQYF.

This clonotype was recorded many times. V usage is TRBV20-1 and J usage is TRBJ2-2; no firm D call. The CDR3 is made up of 12 amino acids. From germline, CDR1 is DFQATT and CDR2 SNEGSKA (reference sequence). CDR3 in amino acids: CSATSPGGELFF. The CDR3, as DNA: TGCAGCGCGACGTCACCCGGCGGGGAGCTGTTTTTT.

Many counts were recorded for this clonotype. CDR3 in DNA: TGTGCCAGCAGTGAGTTCGGGACTAGCGGCTACAATGAGCAGTTCTTC. Its translation is CASSEFGTSGYNEQFF. The chain uses TRBV6-4 and TRBJ2-1, with TRBD2 identical over 11 bases. This CDR3 contains 16 residues. Germline V gene sequence: CDR1 MRHNA, CDR2 SNTAGT. Trimming removed 3 bases from V and 3 bases from J; junction bases left unmatched: 4.